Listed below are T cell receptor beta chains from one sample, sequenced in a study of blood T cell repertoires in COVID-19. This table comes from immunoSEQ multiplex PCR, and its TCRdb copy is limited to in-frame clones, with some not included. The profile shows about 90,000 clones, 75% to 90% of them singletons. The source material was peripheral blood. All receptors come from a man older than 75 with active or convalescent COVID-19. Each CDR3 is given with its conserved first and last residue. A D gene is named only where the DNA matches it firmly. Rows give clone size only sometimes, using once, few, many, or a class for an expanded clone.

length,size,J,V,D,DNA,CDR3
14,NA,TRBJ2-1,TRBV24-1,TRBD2,TGTGCCACCTCCCGGAGCGGGAGACAGAGCGAGCAGTTCTTC,CATSRSGRQSEQFF
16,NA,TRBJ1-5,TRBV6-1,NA,TGTGCCAGCAGTGAAGGAGTCGTGTATAGCAATCAGCCCCAGCATTTT,CASSEGVVYSNQPQHF
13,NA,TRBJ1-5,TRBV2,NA,TGTGCCAGCAGTGAGGAGTCCAATCAGCCCCAGCATTTT,CASSEESNQPQHF
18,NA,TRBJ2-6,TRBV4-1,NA,TGCGCCAGCAGCCAGCAGGTACAGGCGAACTCTGGGGCCAACGTCCTGACTTTC,CASSQQVQANSGANVLTF
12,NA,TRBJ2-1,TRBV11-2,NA,TGTGCCAGCAGCCTAGCCAGGCTTGAGCAGTTCTTC,CASSLARLEQFF
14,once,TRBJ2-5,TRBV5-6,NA,TGTGCCAGCAGCTTGCTCCTCCCCCAAGAGACCCAGTACTTC,CASSLLLPQETQYF
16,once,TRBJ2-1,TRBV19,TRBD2,TGTGCCAGTAGTATATCACTAGCGGGGGGAGGTGATGAGCAGTTCTTC,CASSISLAGGGDEQFF
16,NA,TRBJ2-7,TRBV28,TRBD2,TGTGCCAGCAGTTTTTCCCTGGTGGGACTAACCTACGAGCAGTACTTC,CASSFSLVGLTYEQYF
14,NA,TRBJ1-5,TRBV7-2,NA,TGTGCCAGCAGCTTAAAGGCAGGTTCACAGCCCCAGCATTTT,CASSLKAGSQPQHF
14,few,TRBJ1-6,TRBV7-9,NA,TGTGCCGGAGGGCTTCAGGGATATAATTCACCCCTCCACTTT,CAGGLQGYNSPLHF
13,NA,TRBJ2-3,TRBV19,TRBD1,TGTGCCAGTAGGGACAGGGTCACAGATACGCAGTATTTT,CASRDRVTDTQYF
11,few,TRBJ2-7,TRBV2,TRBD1,TGTGCCAGCGGGACAGGCTACGAGCAGTACTTC,CASGTGYEQYF
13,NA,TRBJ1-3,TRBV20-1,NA,TGCAGTGCTAGTCTGACGTCGGCAGGGATTCCATATTTT,CSASLTSAGIPYF
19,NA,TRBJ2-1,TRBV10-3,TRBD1,TGTGCCATCAGTGACCCTACAGGGGGGTCTTTAAGCTCCTACAATGAGCAGTTCTTC,CAISDPTGGSLSSYNEQFF
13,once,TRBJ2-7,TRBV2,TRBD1,TGTGCCAGCAGCAGACAGGGGGCCTACGAGCAGTACTTC,CASSRQGAYEQYF
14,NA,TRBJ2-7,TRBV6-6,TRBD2,TGTGCCAGCAGTAGACTAGCGGGAGGGTACGAGCAGTACTTC,CASSRLAGGYEQYF
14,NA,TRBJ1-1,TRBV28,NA,TGTGCCAGCAGTTCATACTCTTTTAACACTGAAGCTTTCTTT,CASSSYSFNTEAFF
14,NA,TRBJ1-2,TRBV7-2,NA,TGTGCCAGCAGCTTAGCTACTCCTAACTATGGCTACACCTTC,CASSLATPNYGYTF
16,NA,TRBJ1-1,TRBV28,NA,TGTGCCAGCAGTTACCTAAAGGGGGTGGGGAACACTGAAGCTTTCTTT,CASSYLKGVGNTEAFF
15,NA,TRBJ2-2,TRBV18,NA,TGTGCCAGCTCACCACCACATCCGAACACCGGGGAGCTGTTTTTT,CASSPPHPNTGELFF
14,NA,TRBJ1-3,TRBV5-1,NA,TGCGCCAGCAGCTTGGATGAGCAGGGGCACACCATATATTTT,CASSLDEQGHTIYF
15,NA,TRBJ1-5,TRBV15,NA,TGTGCCACCAGCAGAGACCGGGGGATTGAGCAGCCCCAGCATTTT,CATSRDRGIEQPQHF
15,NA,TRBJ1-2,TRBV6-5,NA,TGTGCCAGCAGTTACCGTCGGGACAAGAACTATGGCTACACCTTC,CASSYRRDKNYGYTF
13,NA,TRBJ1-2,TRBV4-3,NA,TGCGCCAGCAGCCCGGGAGCCTCGGACCGTTGCACCTTC,CASSPGASDRCTF
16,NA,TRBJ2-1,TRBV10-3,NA,TGTGCCATCACGCACGCAGGGGAGAGCTCCTACAATGAGCAGTTCTTC,CAITHAGESSYNEQFF
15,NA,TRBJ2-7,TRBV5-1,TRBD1,TGCGCCAGCAGCTTGGAGCCAGGGGGATCCTACGAGCAGTACTTC,CASSLEPGGSYEQYF
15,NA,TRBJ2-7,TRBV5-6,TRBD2,TGTGCCAGCAGTTGGTTGGCGGGGGGGCCCTACGAGCAGTACTTC,CASSWLAGGPYEQYF
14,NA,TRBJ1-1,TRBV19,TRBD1,TGTGCCAGTAGGGCGGGACAGGGCTCCACTGAAGCTTTCTTT,CASRAGQGSTEAFF
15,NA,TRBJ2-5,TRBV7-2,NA,TGTGCCAGCAGCTCGCCCTATGGACTCGGAGAGACCCAGTACTTC,CASSSPYGLGETQYF
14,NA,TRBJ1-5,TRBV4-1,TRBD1,TGCGCCAGCAGCCTAGGGACAGGGTATCAGCCCCAGCATTTT,CASSLGTGYQPQHF
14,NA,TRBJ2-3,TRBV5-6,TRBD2,TGTGCCAGCAGTCGAGGACTAGCGGGAGATACGCAGTATTTT,CASSRGLAGDTQYF
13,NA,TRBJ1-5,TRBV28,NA,TGTGCCAGCAGAACCTATAGCAATCAGCCCCAGCATTTT,CASRTYSNQPQHF
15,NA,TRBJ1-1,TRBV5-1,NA,TGCGCCAGCAGCTTGGAGATTGGGGCGAACACTGAAGCTTTCTTT,CASSLEIGANTEAFF
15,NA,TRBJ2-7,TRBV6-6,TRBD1,TGTGCCAGCAGCCGCCGGGACAGGGGCTCCTACGAGCAGTACTTC,CASSRRDRGSYEQYF
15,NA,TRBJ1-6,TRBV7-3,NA,TGTGCCAGCAGCTTAATGCCGGGAAATAATTCACCCCTCCACTTT,CASSLMPGNNSPLHF
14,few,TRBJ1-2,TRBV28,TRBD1,TGTGCCAGCAGTTTTTTCGGAGGGGGCGCGGGCTACACCTTC,CASSFFGGGAGYTF
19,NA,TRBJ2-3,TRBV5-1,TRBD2,TGCGCCAGCAGCTCGTTAGGAGGGACTAGCGGAGGGGGGCCAGATACGCAGTATTTT,CASSSLGGTSGGGPDTQYF
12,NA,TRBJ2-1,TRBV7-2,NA,TGTGCCAGCAGCTTCGGGAGTAATGAGCAGTTCTTC,CASSFGSNEQFF
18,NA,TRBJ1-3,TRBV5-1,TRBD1,TGCGCCAGCGGGACAGGGGGAACCTCTCCGCGGTCTGGAAACACCATATATTTT,CASGTGGTSPRSGNTIYF
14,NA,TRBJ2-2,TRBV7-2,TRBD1,TGTGCCAGCAGCTTAACAGGGGGTACCGGGGAGCTGTTTTTT,CASSLTGGTGELFF
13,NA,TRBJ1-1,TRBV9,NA,TGTGCCAGCAGCCCCGAGGGACAACAAAAAGCTTTCTTT,CASSPEGQQKAFF
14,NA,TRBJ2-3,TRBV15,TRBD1,TGTGCCACCAGCACTAGACAGGGGGCGGATACGCAGTATTTT,CATSTRQGADTQYF
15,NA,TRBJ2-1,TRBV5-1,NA,TGCGCCAGCAGCTCACCGGGAATAGGGGGCAATGAGCAGTTCTTC,CASSSPGIGGNEQFF
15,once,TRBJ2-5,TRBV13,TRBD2,TGTGCCAGCAGCTTACTGGCGGGAGGGCAAGAGACCCAGTACTTC,CASSLLAGGQETQYF
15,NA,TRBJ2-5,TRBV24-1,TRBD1,TGTGCCACCAGTGAAGCGACAGGGGCCCAAGAGACCCAGTACTTC,CATSEATGAQETQYF
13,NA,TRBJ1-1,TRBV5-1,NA,TGCGCCAGCAGGAGACAGATGAACACTGAAGCTTTCTTT,CASRRQMNTEAFF
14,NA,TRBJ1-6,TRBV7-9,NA,TGTGCCAGCAGCTTAGAAGGGGGAGGGTCACCCCTCCACTTT,CASSLEGGGSPLHF
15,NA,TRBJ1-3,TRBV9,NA,TGTGCCAGCAGCGTAGGCCGGGAGTGGTCGCACACCATATATTTT,CASSVGREWSHTIYF
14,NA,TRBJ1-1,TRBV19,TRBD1,TGTGCCAGTAGTACGAGGACAGGGAACACTGAAGCTTTCTTT,CASSTRTGNTEAFF
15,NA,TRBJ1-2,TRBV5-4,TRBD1,TGTGCCAGCAGCTCGGAAACAGGGGGGGCCTATGGCTACACCTTC,CASSSETGGAYGYTF
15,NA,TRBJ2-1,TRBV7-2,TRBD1,TGTGCCAGCAGCAAAGGACAGGGTCAGAGCAATGAGCAGTTCTTC,CASSKGQGQSNEQFF
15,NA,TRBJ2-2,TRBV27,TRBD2,TGTGCCAGCACAACTAGCGGGAGGGGCACCGGGGAGCTGTTTTTT,CASTTSGRGTGELFF
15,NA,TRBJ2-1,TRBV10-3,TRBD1,TGTGCCATCAGCTCCGGGACAGGGTTCTACAATGAGCAGTTCTTC,CAISSGTGFYNEQFF
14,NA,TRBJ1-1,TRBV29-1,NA,TGCAGCGTTGGTGTGTCGACAAGGAGGACTGAAGCTTTCTTT,CSVGVSTRRTEAFF
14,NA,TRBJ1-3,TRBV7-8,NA,TGTGCCAGCAGCCCTTGGGGGGCTGGAAACACCATATATTTT,CASSPWGAGNTIYF
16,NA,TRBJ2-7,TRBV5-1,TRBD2,TGCGCCAGCAGCGGGGGACTAGCGGGAGGTTCGGACGAGCAGTACTTC,CASSGGLAGGSDEQYF